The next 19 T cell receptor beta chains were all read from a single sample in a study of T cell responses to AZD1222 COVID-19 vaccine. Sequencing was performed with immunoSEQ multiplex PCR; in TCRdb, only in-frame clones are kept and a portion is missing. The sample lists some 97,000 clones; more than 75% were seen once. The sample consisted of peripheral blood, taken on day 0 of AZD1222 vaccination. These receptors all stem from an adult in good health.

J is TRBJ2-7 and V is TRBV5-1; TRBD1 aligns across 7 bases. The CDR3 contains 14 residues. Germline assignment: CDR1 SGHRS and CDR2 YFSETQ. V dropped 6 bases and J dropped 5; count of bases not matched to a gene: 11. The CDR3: CASNPDRDGNEQYF. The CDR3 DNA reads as TGCGCCAGCAACCCCGACAGGGACGGTAACGAGCAGTACTTC. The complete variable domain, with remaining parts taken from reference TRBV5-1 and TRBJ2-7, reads KAGVTQTPRYLIKTRGQQVTLSCSPISGHRSVSWYQQTPGQGLQFLFEYFSETQRNKGNFPGRFSGRQFSNSRSEMNVSTLELGDSALYLCASNPDRDGNEQYFGPGTRLTVT.

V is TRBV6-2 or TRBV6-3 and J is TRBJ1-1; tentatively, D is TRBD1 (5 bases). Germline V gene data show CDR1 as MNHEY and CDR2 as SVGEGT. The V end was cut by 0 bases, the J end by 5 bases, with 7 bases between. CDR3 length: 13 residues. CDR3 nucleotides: TGTGCCAGCAGTTACTCCAGGGTTACTGAAGCTTTCTTT. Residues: CASSYSRVTEAFF.

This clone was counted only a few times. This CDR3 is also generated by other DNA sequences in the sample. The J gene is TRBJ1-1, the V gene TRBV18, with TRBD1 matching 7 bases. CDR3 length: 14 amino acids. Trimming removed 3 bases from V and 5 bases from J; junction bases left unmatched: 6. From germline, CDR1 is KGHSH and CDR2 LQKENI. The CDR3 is CASSPTGTATEAFF. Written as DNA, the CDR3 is TGTGCCAGCTCACCTACCGGGACAGCGACTGAAGCTTTCTTT.

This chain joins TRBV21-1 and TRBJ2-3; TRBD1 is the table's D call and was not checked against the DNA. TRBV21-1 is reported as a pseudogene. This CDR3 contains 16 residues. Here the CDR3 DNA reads TGTGCCAGCAGCACCCGGACAGACAGGAGCACAGATACGCAGTATTTT. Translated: CASSTRTDRSTDTQYF.

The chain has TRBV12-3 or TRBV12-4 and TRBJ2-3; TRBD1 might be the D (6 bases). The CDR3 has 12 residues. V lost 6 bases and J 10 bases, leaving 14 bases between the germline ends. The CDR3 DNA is TGTGCCAGCAGCCGCGGACAGAGATCGCAGTATTTT. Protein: CASSRGQRSQYF.

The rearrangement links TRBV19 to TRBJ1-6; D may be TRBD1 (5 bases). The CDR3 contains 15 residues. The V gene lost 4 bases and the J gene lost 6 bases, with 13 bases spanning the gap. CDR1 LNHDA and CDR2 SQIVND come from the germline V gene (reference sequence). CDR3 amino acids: CASSNVGTANSPLHF. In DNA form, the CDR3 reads TGTGCCAGTAGTAATGTAGGGACGGCTAATTCACCCCTCCACTTT.

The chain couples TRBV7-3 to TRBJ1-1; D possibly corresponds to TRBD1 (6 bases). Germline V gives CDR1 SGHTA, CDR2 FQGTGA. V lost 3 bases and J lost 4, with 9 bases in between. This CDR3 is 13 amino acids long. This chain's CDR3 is CASSFSGATEAFF. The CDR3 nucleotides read TGTGCCAGCAGCTTCTCAGGGGCCACTGAAGCTTTCTTT.

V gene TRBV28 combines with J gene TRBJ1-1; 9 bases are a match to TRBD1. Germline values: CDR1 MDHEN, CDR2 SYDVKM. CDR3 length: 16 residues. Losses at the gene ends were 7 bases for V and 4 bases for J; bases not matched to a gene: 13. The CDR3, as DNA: TGTGCCAGCACCTTACCACCGGGACAGGGTAGCACTGAAGCTTTCTTT. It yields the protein CASTLPPGQGSTEAFF.

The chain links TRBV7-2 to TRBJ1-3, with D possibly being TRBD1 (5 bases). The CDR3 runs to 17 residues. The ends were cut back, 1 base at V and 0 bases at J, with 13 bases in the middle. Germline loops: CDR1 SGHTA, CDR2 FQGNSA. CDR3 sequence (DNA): TGTGCCAGCAGCTTAGTCGGTCCAGGGCCCTCTGGAAACACCATATATTTT. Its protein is CASSLVGPGPSGNTIYF.

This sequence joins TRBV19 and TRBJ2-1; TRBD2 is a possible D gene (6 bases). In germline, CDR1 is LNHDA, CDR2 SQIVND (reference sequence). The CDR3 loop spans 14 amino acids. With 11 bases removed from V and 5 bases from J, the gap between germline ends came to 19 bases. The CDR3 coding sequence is TGTGCCTCAAAGCCCCAGCGGGCCGACAATGAGCAGTTCTTC. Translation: CASKPQRADNEQFF.

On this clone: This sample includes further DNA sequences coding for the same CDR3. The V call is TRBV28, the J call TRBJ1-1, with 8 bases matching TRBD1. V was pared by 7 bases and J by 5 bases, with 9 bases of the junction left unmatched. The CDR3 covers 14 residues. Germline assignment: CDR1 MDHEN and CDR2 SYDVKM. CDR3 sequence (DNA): TGTGCCAGCACCCGCGACAGGGGAGGGACTGAAGCTTTCTTT. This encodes CASTRDRGGTEAFF.

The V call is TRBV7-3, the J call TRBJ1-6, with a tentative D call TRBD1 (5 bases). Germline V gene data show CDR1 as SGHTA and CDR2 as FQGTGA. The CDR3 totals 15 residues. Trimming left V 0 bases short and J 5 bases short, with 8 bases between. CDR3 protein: CASSLTGRDNSPLHF. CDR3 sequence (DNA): TGTGCCAGCAGCTTAACTGGCAGGGATAATTCACCCCTCCACTTT.

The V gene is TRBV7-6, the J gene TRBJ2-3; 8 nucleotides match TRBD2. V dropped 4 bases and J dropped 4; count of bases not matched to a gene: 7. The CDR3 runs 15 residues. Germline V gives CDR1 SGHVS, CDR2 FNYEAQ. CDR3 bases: TGTGCCAGCAGCTCGGGACTAGTCATCCCAGATACGCAGTATTTT. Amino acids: CASSSGLVIPDTQYF. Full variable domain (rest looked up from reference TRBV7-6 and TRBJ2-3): GAGVSQSPRYKVTKRGQDVALRCDPISGHVSLYWYRQALGQGPEFLTYFNYEAQQDKSGLPNDRFSAERPEGSISTLTIQRTEQRDSAMYRCASSSGLVIPDTQYFGPGTRLTVL.

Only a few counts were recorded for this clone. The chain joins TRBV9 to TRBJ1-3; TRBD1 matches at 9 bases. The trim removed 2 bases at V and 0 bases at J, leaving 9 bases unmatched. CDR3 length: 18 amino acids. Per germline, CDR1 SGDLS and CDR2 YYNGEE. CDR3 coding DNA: TGTGCCAGCAGCGTCCTCCCGGGACAGGGTTCCTCTGGAAACACCATATATTTT. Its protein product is CASSVLPGQGSSGNTIYF.

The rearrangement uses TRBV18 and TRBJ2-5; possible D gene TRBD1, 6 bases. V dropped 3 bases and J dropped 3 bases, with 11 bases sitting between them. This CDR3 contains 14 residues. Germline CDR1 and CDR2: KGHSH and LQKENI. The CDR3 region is CASSPVGTKETQYF. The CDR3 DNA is TGTGCCAGCTCACCGGTCGGGACAAAAGAGACCCAGTACTTC.

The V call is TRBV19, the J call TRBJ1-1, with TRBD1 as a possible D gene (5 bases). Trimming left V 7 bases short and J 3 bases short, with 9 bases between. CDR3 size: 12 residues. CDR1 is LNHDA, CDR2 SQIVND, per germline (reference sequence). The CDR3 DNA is TGTGCCAGTAACAGGATCGACACTGAAGCTTTCTTT. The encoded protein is CASNRIDTEAFF.

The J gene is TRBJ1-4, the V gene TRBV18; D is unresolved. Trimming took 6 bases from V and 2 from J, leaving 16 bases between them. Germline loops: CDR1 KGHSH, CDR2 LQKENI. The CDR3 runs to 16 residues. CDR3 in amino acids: CASSRDSRGTNEKLFF. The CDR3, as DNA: TGTGCCAGCTCGCGAGACTCCCGAGGGACTAATGAAAAACTGTTTTTT.

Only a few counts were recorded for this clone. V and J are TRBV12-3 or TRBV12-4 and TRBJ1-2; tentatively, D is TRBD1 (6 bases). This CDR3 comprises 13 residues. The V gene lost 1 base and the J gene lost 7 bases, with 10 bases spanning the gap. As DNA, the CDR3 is TGTGCCAGCAGTTTAGAAGAGGGGGTTGGCTACACCTTC. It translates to CASSLEEGVGYTF.

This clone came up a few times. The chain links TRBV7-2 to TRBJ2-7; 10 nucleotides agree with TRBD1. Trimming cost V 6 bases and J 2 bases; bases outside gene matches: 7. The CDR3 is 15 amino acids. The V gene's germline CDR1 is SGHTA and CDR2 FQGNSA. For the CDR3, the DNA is TGTGCCAGCAGGTCGGACAGGGGGTATGCCTACGAGCAGTACTTC. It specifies CASRSDRGYAYEQYF.